This T cell receptor beta chain was profiled in a study of control samples from healthy donors and cancer patients. Some clones are missing from TCRdb's copy, which holds only in-frame ones; the method was immunoSEQ multiplex PCR. The sample has about 110,000 clones, 90% seen once; the top ten hold roughly 4.4%. Sequencing was done on a sample of blood. The receptor was derived from a human donor in good health. The donor label of this sample is uncertain.

CDR3 sequence: CASSAPGVGITEAFF. In DNA, the CDR3 is TGTGCCAGCAGCGCACCAGGGGTTGGGATCACTGAAGCTTTCTTT. V is TRBV28 and J is TRBJ1-1; D may be TRBD1 (6 bases). The CDR3 is 15 amino acids. With 6 bases removed from V and 4 bases from J, the gap between germline ends came to 18 bases. CDR1 and CDR2 (germline): MDHEN, SYDVKM.